The source of this T cell receptor (beta chain) is a study of control samples from healthy donors and cancer patients. Trimming cost V 6 bases and J 6 bases, with 17 bases left between them. Germline assignment: CDR1 MNHEY and CDR2 SVGAGI. This CDR3 comprises 14 residues. This table comes from immunoSEQ multiplex PCR, and its TCRdb copy is limited to in-frame clones, with some not included. The table shows 60,000 to 95,000 clones, with over 65% occurring only once. The sample taken for sequencing was blood. The V call is TRBV6-5, the J call TRBJ1-1; D is ambiguous. This receptor was identified in a man aged 45 to 65 in good health. As DNA, the CDR3 is TGTGCCAGCAGCCGAGACCCGAATAGGGCTGAAGCTTTCTTT. Translating gives CASSRDPNRAEAFF.